This T cell receptor beta chain was found in a study of shared T cell receptors in the human thymus. This clone was seen only once. Profiling relied on immunoSEQ multiplex PCR, and the TCRdb table lists in-frame clones only, not all of them. The data contain about 540,000 clones, about four fifths of them singletons. The CDR3 is 11 amino acids. Germline V gene lookup returns CDR1 MNHNS and CDR2 SASEGT. The same sample was also used in a study of human thymus T cells. From that report: V and J gene usage appeared biased in thymic and blood repertoires. In unrelated individuals, thymic repertoires overlapped highly, according to related research.

The rearrangement links TRBV6-1 to TRBJ2-7; 9 bases agree with TRBD2. Sequenced input: thymocytes. This receptor was taken from a boy under three years old with a congenital heart defect. The CDR3 here is CGTSDYYEQYF. In DNA, the CDR3 is TGTGGGACTAGCGATTACTACGAGCAGTACTTC.